This paragraph covers one T cell receptor beta chain sequence. This clone was seen just once. No antigen is known for it. Per-base quality was not reported, and no clone a single base away is much larger than it. V has 3 bases trimmed and J has 6 bases trimmed; junction bases matching no gene number 17. Sequences SEHNR (CDR1) and FQNEAQ (CDR2) are obtained from the germline V gene (reference sequence). The CDR3 contains 19 residues, cysteine and phenylalanine counted. Of the read, only the CDR3 DNA is kept; its 57 bases are in frame from base 1. The sample belongs to a study of shared clonotypes between healthy human individuals (TCRdb year 2020). Background on the whole study: The cohort comprised a couple of women and a few men aged 18 to 49 years. For each donor, three plates each were used for CD4 naive and CD4 memory, two plates were used for CD8 naive, and one plate was used for CD8 memory. Per donor, leukapheresis produced somewhere between about 0.94 and 9.5 billion PBMCs. To estimate repertoire size and how much clonotypes are shared between individuals, the study performed deep sequencing of blood TCR repertoires from 4 to 6 healthy adults. Libraries were prepared and TCR repertoires were sequenced by different laboratories using diverse techniques, in order to increase sequencing depth and limit assay-specific biases.

Using the deep immunoSEQ assay, TCR CDR3 regions were amplified from genomic DNA by multiplex PCR. Genomic DNA extracted from each cell subset was distributed evenly over all wells of several immunoSEQ 96-well plates, and each plate served as one replicate. For sorted subsets, 150 to 250 ng genomic DNA, equal to 30,000 to 35,000 T cell genomes, was loaded into each replicate PCR. Purified libraries were quantified with a Qubit 3.0 fluorometer, sized on a Bioanalyzer 2100, and re-quantified with the KAPA Library Quantification kit. Each immunoSEQ 96-well plate was sequenced on its own single-read 150-cycle Illumina NextSeq 550 flow cell. The paper's data handling went like this. The immunoSEQ output contained only junctional sequences without quality scores, so filtering could not match that applied to full-length reads. Sequences were annotated with PyIR, a Python wrapper for IgBLAST v1.9, and V/J genes and CDR3 were assigned using IMGT germline references. Reads were removed for weak V/J assignments (E-value above 1e-6), missing CDR3, stop codons, out-of-frame junctions, or ambiguous translated residues. V3J clonotypes were defined as sequences sharing an identical inferred V gene, J gene, and CDR3 amino acid sequence. The percentage overlap between two repertoires was calculated by dividing the number of shared unique clonotypes by the size of the smaller repertoire. Three approaches were used to assess repertoire richness: RTK rarefaction, the Chao1 estimator, and Recon v2.1 estimates of unobserved clonotypes. Generation probabilities were computed with OLGA for all TCRbeta clonotypes obtained by the gDNA method from several donors. TCRdb took over this immuneACCESS table, retaining in-frame rearrangements with V and J assigned. Such tables are incomplete; in checked studies, under half of the missing clones stem from an unresolved V gene, and the remainder is unexplained. D and trimming were read from the DNA, whereas the V and J calls and clone size are those reported in that table. The sample table records fewer than 1 million clones; about 96% of these occur just once. The ten largest clonotypes hold over 0.2% of the sample.

CD8 naive samples were obtained by positive selection for CCR7 among CD45RO-negative cells, yielding a CD45RA+CCR7+ population from which TemRA cells were excluded. Healthy HIV-negative adults with no recently reported acute infections or vaccinations were included as donors. Every donor was a Caucasian adult living in Nashville, Tennessee, USA. Blood was obtained by leukapheresis, after which PBMCs were separated by Ficoll-Histopaque density gradient centrifugation and cryopreserved in liquid nitrogen vapor phase. Analytical flow cytometry was used to check the purity and quantity of each magnetically sorted T cell population. Each sorted fraction had its genomic DNA isolated and then quantified by UV absorbance on a Nanodrop 2000c. Summary of the overall study and its limitations: Sharing across several donors was observed for 5% to 6.5% of naive CD4, over 3% of naive CD8, 2.3% of memory CD4, and around 0.42% of memory CD8 clonotypes. Larger estimated clonotype richness was generally found for naive subsets than for memory subsets. Sampling was limited to blood, and TCR repertoires in tissue likely differ from TCR repertoires in blood. Compared with non-shared clonotypes, clonotypes shared by all four sorted-subset donors had higher generation probabilities. Even with the large sequencing depth, rarefaction of the sorted-subset datasets indicated that sequencing was incomplete. Pairwise subsampling indicated that sequencing depth was expected to affect the degree of clonotype sharing among donors. Because the study included only a small number of donors, the genetic and exposure-history diversity represented was limited.

The receptor chain draws on TRBV7-9 and TRBJ2-3; 11 bases in the junction line up with TRBD2. The receptor comes from a young man in good health. Sequenced: naive CD8+ T cells sorted from blood. The sample's cell subset or site label, decoded: CD45RA+CCR7+. The sequence in DNA is TGTGCCAGCAGCTTGACGAGGGCTAGCGGGAGGACGTTGGGGGATACGCAGTATTTT. The encoded protein is CASSLTRASGRTLGDTQYF. Where the CDR3 stops, the reference TRBV7-9 and TRBJ2-3 genes take over; the full variable domain is DTGVSQNPRHKITKRGQNVTFRCDPISEHNRLYWYRQTLGQGPEFLTYFQNEAQLEKSRLLSDRFSAERPKGSFSTLEIQRTEQGDSAMYLCASSLTRASGRTLGDTQYFGPGTRLTVL.